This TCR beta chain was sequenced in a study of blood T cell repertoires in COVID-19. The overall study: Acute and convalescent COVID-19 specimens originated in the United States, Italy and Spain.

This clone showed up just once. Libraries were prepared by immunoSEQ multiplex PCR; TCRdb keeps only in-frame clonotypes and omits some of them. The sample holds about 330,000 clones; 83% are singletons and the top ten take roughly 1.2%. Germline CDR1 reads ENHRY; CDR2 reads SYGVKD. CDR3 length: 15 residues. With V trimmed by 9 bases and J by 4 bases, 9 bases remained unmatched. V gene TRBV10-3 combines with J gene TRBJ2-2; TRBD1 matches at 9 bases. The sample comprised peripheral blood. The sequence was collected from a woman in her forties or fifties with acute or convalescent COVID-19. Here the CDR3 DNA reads TGTGCCATGGGAGGGGACAGGGACGGCACCGGGGAGCTGTTTTTT. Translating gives CAMGGDRDGTGELFF.